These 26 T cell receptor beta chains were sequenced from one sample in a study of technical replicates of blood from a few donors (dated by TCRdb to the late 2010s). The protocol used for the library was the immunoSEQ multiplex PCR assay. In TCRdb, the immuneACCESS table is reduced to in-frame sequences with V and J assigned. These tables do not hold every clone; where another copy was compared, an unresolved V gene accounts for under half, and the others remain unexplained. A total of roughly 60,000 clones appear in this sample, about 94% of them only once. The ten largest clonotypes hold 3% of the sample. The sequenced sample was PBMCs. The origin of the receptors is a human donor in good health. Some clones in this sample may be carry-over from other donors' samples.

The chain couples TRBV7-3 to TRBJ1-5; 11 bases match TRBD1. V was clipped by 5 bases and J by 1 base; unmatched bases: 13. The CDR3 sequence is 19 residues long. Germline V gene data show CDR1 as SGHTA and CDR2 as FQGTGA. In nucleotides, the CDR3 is TGTGCCAGCAGCCTGAGGACAGGGGGCGAACATCAGAGCAATCAGCCCCAGCATTTT. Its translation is CASSLRTGGEHQSNQPQHF.

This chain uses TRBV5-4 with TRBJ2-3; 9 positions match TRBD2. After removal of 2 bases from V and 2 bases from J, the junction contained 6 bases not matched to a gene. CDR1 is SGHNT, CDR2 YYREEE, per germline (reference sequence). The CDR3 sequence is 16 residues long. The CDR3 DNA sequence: TGTGCCAGCAGCTTCCTAGCGGGGCAAATCACAGATACGCAGTATTTT. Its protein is CASSFLAGQITDTQYF. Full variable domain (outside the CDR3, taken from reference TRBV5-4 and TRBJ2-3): ETGVTQSPTHLIKTRGQQVTLRCSSQSGHNTVSWYQQALGQGPQFIFQYYREEENGRGNFPPRFSGLQFPNYSSELNVNALELDDSALYLCASSFLAGQITDTQYFGPGTRLTVL.

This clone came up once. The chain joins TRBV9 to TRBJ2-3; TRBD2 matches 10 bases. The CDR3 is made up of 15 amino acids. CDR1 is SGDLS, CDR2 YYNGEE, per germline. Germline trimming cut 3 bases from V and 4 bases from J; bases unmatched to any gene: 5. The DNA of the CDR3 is TGTGCCAGCAGCGCAACGGGACTAGCGCCAGATACGCAGTATTTT. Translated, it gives CASSATGLAPDTQYF.

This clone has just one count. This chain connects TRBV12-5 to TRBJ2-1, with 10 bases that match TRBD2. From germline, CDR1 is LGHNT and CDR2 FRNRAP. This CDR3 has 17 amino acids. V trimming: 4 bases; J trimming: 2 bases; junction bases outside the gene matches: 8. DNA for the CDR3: TGTGCTAGTGGTTCGACCGAACTAGCGGGGACCTACAATGAGCAGTTCTTC. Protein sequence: CASGSTELAGTYNEQFF.

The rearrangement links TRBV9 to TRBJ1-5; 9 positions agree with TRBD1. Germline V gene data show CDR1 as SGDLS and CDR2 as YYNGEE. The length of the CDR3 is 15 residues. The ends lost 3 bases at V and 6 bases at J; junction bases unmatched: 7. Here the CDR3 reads CASSEGGQGSQPQHF. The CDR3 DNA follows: TGTGCCAGCAGCGAGGGGGGACAGGGCAGTCAGCCCCAGCATTTT.

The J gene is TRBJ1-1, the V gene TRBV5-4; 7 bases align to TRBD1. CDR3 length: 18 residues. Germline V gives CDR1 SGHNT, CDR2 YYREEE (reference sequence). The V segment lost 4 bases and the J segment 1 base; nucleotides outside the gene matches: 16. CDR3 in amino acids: CASSPGRSSGTANTEAFF. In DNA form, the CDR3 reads TGTGCCAGCAGCCCGGGGCGGTCCTCCGGGACAGCGAACACTGAAGCTTTCTTT. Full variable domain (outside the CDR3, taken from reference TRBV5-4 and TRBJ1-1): ETGVTQSPTHLIKTRGQQVTLRCSSQSGHNTVSWYQQALGQGPQFIFQYYREEENGRGNFPPRFSGLQFPNYSSELNVNALELDDSALYLCASSPGRSSGTANTEAFFGQGTRLTVV.

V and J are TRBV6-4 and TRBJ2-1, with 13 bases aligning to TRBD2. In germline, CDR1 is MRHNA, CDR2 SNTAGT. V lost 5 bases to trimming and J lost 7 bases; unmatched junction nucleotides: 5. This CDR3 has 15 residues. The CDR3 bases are TGTGCCAGCAGTACTAGCGGGGGGGCCCAAAATGAGCAGTTCTTC. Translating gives CASSTSGGAQNEQFF.

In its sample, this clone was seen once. This chain's CDR3 is CASSSSGGERVGQFF. CDR3 bases: TGTGCCAGCAGCTCGAGCGGGGGGGAACGAGTAGGGCAGTTCTTC. V is TRBV11-2 and J is TRBJ2-1; TRBD2 matches 10 bases. The trim removed 4 bases at V and 12 bases at J, leaving 12 bases unmatched. The germline CDR1 and CDR2 sequences are SGHAT and FQNNGV. The length of the CDR3 is 15 residues.

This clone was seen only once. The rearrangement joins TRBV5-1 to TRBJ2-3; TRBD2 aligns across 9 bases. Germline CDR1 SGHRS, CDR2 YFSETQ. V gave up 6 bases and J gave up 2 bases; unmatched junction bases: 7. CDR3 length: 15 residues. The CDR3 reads CASILAGEITDTQYF. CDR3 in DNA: TGCGCCAGCATTTTAGCGGGAGAGATCACAGATACGCAGTATTTT.

CDR3 bases: TGTGCCAGCTCACGTACTAGCGGGAGGGCCTCGAGGGAGCAGTACTTC. This sequence encodes CASSRTSGRASREQYF. The chain links TRBV18 to TRBJ2-7; 13 bases are shared with TRBD2. Germline CDR1 KGHSH, CDR2 LQKENI. This CDR3 comprises 16 residues. J was trimmed by 7 bases and V by 4 bases; bases with no gene match: 10.

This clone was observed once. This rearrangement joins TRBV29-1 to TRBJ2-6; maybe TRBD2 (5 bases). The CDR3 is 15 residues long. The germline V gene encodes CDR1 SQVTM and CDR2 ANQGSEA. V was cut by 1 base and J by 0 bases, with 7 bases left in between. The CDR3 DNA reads TGCAGCGTTGAAGGTGGGAGCTCTGGGGCCAACGTCCTGACTTTC. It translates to CSVEGGSSGANVLTF. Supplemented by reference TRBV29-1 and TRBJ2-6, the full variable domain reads SAVISQKPSRDICQRGTSLTIQCQVDSQVTMMFWYRQQPGQSLTLIATANQGSEATYESGFVIDKFPISRPNLTFSTLTVSNMSPEDSSIYLCSVEGGSSGANVLTFGAGSRLTVL.

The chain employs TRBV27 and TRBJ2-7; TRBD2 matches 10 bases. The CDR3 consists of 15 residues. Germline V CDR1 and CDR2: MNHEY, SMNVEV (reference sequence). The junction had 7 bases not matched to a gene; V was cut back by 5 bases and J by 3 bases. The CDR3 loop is CASSQLAGENYEQYF. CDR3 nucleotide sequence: TGTGCCAGCAGTCAGCTAGCGGGGGAGAACTACGAGCAGTACTTC.

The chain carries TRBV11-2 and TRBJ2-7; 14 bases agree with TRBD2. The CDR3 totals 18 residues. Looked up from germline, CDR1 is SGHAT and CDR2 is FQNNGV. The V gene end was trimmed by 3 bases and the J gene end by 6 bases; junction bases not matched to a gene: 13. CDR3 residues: CASSFSLRLAGGLAEQYF. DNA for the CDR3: TGTGCCAGCAGCTTTTCCCTAAGACTAGCGGGGGGGCTCGCCGAGCAGTACTTC.

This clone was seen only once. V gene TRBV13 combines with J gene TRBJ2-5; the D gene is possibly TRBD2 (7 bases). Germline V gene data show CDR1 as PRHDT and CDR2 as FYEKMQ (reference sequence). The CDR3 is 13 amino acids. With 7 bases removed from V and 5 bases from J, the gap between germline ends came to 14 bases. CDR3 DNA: TGTGCCAGCACCCGAGGGGGGGATGAGACCCAGTACTTC. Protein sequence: CASTRGGDETQYF.

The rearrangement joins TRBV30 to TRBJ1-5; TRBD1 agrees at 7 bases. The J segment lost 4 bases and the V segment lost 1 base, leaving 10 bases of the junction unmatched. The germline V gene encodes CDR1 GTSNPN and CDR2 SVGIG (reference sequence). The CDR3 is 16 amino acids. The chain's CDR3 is CAWSALGTADNQPQHF. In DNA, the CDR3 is TGTGCCTGGAGTGCCTTAGGGACAGCGGATAATCAGCCCCAGCATTTT.

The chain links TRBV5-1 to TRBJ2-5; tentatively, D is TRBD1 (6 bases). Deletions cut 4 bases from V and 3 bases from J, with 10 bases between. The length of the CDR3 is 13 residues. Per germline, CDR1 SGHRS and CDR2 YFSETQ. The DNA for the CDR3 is TGCGCCAGCAGCGAGAGACAGGAAGAGACCCAGTACTTC. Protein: CASSERQEETQYF.

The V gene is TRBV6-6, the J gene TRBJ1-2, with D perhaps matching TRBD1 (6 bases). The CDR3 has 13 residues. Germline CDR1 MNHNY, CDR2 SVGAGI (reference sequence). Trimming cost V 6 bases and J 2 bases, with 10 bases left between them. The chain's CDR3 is CASRATGNYGYTF. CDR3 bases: TGTGCCAGCAGGGCCACAGGGAACTATGGCTACACCTTC.

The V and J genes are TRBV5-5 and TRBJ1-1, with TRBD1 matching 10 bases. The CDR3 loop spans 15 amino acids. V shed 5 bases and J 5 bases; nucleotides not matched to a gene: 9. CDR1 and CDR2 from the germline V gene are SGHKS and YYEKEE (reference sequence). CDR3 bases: TGTGCCAGCAGAAAGGGGGGACAGGGGAAGACTGAAGCTTTCTTT. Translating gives CASRKGGQGKTEAFF.

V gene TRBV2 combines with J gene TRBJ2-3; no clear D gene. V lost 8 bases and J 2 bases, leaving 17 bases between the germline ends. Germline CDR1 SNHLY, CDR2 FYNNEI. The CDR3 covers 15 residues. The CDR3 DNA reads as TGTGCCAGCCCCGGGTCGGTACTGATCACAGATACGCAGTATTTT. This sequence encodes CASPGSVLITDTQYF.

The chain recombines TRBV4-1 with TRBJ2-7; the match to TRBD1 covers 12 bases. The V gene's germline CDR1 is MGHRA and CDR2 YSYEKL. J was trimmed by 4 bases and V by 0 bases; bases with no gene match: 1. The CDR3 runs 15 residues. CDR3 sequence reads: CASSQEGQGAYEQYF. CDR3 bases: TGCGCCAGCAGCCAAGAGGGACAGGGGGCTTACGAGCAGTACTTC.

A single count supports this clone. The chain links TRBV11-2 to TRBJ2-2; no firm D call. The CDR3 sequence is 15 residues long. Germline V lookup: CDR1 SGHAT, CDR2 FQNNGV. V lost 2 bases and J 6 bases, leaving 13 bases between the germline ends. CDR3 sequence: CASSLFRQDPGELFF. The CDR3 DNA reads TGTGCCAGCAGCTTATTTCGTCAGGATCCCGGGGAGCTGTTTTTT.

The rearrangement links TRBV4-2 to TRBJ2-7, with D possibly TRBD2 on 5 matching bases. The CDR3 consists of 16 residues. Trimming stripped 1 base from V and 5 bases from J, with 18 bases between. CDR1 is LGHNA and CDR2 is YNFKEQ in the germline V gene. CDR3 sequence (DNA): TGTGCCAGCAGCCAAGTACGTTCTTATCGGGATGACGAGCAGTACTTC. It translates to CASSQVRSYRDDEQYF.

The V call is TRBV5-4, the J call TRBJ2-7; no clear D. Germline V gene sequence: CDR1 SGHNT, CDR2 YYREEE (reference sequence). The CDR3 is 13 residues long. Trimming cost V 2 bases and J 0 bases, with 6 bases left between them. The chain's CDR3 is CASSFPGSYEQYF. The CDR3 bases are TGTGCCAGCAGCTTTCCGGGCTCCTACGAGCAGTACTTC.

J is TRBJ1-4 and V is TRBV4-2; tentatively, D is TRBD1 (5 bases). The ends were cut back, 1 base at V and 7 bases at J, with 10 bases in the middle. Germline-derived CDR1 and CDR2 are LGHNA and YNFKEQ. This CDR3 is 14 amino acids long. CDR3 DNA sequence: TGTGCCAGCAGCCAAGGGGTCAGGGCTGAAAAACTGTTTTTT. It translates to CASSQGVRAEKLFF.

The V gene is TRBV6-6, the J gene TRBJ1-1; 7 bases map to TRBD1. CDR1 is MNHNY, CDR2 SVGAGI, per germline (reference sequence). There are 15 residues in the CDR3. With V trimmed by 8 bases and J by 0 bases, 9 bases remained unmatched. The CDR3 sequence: CASGEGAIMNTEAFF. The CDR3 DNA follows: TGTGCCAGCGGAGAGGGGGCCATCATGAACACTGAAGCTTTCTTT.

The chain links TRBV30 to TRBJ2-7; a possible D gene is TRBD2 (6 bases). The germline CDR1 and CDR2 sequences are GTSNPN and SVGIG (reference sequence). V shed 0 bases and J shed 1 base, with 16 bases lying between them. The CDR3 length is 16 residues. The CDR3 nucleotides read TGTGCCTGGAGTGTAGGGCAGTGGCGGGGATCCTACGAGCAGTACTTC. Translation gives CAWSVGQWRGSYEQYF. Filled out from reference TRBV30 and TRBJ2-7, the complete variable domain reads SQTIHQWPATLVQPVGSPLSLECTVEGTSNPNLYWYRQAAGRGLQLLFYSVGIGQISSEVPQNLSASRPQDRQFILSSKKLLLSDSGFYLCAWSVGQWRGSYEQYFGPGTRLTVT.